This is a list of T cell receptor beta chains from one sample in a study of blood T cell repertoires in COVID-19. Clones were sequenced by immunoSEQ multiplex PCR, and TCRdb holds only the in-frame ones, with some missing. Found here are fewer than 200,000 clones, about 90% of them singletons; the top ten hold 9% to 10%. The specimen was PBMCs or T cells enriched from blood (not recorded which). These receptors came from a woman under 30 who had recovered from COVID-19. CDR3s include the opening cysteine and the closing phenylalanine or tryptophan. A D gene is named only where the DNA matches it firmly. The size field is filled for only some rows; it gives once, few, many or a size class.

v_call	j_call	clone_size	d_call	cdr3_aa	cdr3_nt
TRBV7-2	TRBJ2-1	-	TRBD1	CASSLWGQGLGMDEQFF	TGTGCCAGCAGCTTATGGGGACAGGGCCTTGGAATGGATGAGCAGTTCTTC
TRBV4-1	TRBJ2-1	-	-	CASSQEMSSYNEQFF	TGCGCCAGCAGCCAAGAGATGAGCTCCTACAATGAGCAGTTCTTC
TRBV4-1	TRBJ2-1	-	TRBD1	CASSPTGVGQGARNEQFF	TGCGCCAGCAGTCCCACCGGTGTGGGACAGGGGGCTCGCAATGAGCAGTTCTTC
TRBV19	TRBJ1-2	-	-	CASSIAPLYGYTF	TGTGCCAGTAGTATAGCCCCTCTTTATGGCTACACCTTC
TRBV5-4	TRBJ1-2	once	TRBD1	CASSFESGGYGYTF	TGTGCCAGCAGCTTTGAGTCAGGGGGCTATGGCTACACCTTC
TRBV5-1	TRBJ1-6	-	-	CASSVDSNSPLHF	TGCGCCAGCAGCGTGGACAGTAATTCACCCCTCCACTTT
TRBV10-3	TRBJ2-5	-	-	CAISESRPQETQYF	TGTGCCATCAGTGAGAGCAGGCCCCAAGAGACCCAGTACTTC
TRBV6-2/TRBV6-3	TRBJ1-3	-	-	CASSYSEGNTIYF	TGTGCCAGCAGTTACTCCGAGGGAAACACCATATATTTT
TRBV4-2	TRBJ1-5	-	-	CASSHDLNQPQHF	TGTGCCAGCAGCCACGACTTAAATCAGCCCCAGCATTTT
TRBV30	TRBJ2-4	few	TRBD2	CAWSGGSVNIQYF	TGTGCCTGGAGCGGGGGGTCAGTAAACATTCAGTACTTC
TRBV14	TRBJ1-6	-	-	CASSQGPGQTNPGRSLHF	TGTGCCAGCAGCCAAGGCCCAGGGCAGACGAACCCTGGCCGATCTCTCCACTTT